This T cell receptor (beta chain) was retrieved from a study of blood T cell repertoires in COVID-19. For the study at large: Researchers got acute and convalescent COVID-19 samples from the United States, Italy and Spain. T cells, B-cell-depleted T cells, or PBMCs provided the cDNA or gDNA that served as material.

Only in-frame clones appear in the TCRdb table, and some are missing; sequencing was by immunoSEQ multiplex PCR. The sample gives approximately 330,000 clones, around 90% of which show up once; approximately 9.9% is in the top ten. This CDR3 has 14 residues. V lost 3 bases, J lost 4 bases, and 5 bases stayed unmatched. CDR1 is SGHTA, CDR2 FQGNSA, per germline. The rearrangement joins TRBV7-2 to TRBJ1-2; 7 nucleotides line up with TRBD1. The TCR comes from a man in his thirties or forties with COVID-19, enrolled during active disease. The material sequenced was peripheral blood. CDR3: CASSLSTGLYGYTF. CDR3 DNA: TGTGCCAGCAGCTTGTCGACAGGGCTCTATGGCTACACCTTC.